This is a list of T cell receptor beta chains from one sample in a study of cytomegalovirus exposure and HLA in healthy donors. The data were produced by immunoSEQ multiplex PCR, yet TCRdb's version contains in-frame clones alone and is incomplete. The sample has 110,000 or so clones, over 65% seen once; the top ten hold 8.2%. Material: PBMCs. Source of these receptors: a man aged 40-55 years in good health and CMV-seropositive. Both conserved end residues are part of each CDR3. Fields, in order: CDR3 DNA, CDR3 protein, V gene, clone size, D gene, J gene. The D gene is left open where the match is weak. Size tells how often a clone was seen (once, few, many) or the class of an expanded clone, and some rows leave it out.

CDR3nt: TGTGCCAGCCAGACAGGGAATGAAAAACTGTTTTTT; CDR3aa: CASQTGNEKLFF; v_gene: TRBV28; abundance: -; d_gene: TRBD1; j_gene: TRBJ1-4
CDR3nt: TGTGCCAGCAGCTCAGGGGCACGGTACAGCACAGATACGCAGTATTTT; CDR3aa: CASSSGARYSTDTQYF; v_gene: TRBV7-3; abundance: -; d_gene: -; j_gene: TRBJ2-3
CDR3nt: TGTGCCAGCAGTATGAGGGGAGGTGGAAGTTCACCCCTCCACTTT; CDR3aa: CASSMRGGGSSPLHF; v_gene: TRBV28; abundance: -; d_gene: -; j_gene: TRBJ1-6
CDR3nt: TGTGCCAGCAGCGGCCCGACAGAGGACTACTCTGGAAACACCATATATTTT; CDR3aa: CASSGPTEDYSGNTIYF; v_gene: TRBV9; abundance: -; d_gene: -; j_gene: TRBJ1-3
CDR3nt: TGTGCCAGCTCACCAAGACTAGCGGAGACCCAGTACTTC; CDR3aa: CASSPRLAETQYF; v_gene: TRBV18; abundance: -; d_gene: TRBD2; j_gene: TRBJ2-5
CDR3nt: TGTGCCAGCAGCTTAGCGCCGGTCGGGGGGGCCGGAAATGAGCAGTTCTTC; CDR3aa: CASSLAPVGGAGNEQFF; v_gene: TRBV7-2; abundance: -; d_gene: TRBD2; j_gene: TRBJ2-1
CDR3nt: TGTGCCAGCAGCTCTATGAACGACCGGGACAGGGGGTTTGAGACCCAGTACTTC; CDR3aa: CASSSMNDRDRGFETQYF; v_gene: TRBV7-2; abundance: -; d_gene: TRBD1; j_gene: TRBJ2-5
CDR3nt: TGTGCCAGCAGTGAAGAGGGGACAGGGGCTGGCTACACCTTC; CDR3aa: CASSEEGTGAGYTF; v_gene: TRBV6-1; abundance: few; d_gene: TRBD1; j_gene: TRBJ1-2
CDR3nt: TGTGCCAGCAGCTCTATCCCCTACGAGCAGTACTTC; CDR3aa: CASSSIPYEQYF; v_gene: TRBV11-2; abundance: -; d_gene: -; j_gene: TRBJ2-7
CDR3nt: TGCGCCAGCAGCCCCGGGACAGGGGGTACCCATGGCTACACCTTC; CDR3aa: CASSPGTGGTHGYTF; v_gene: TRBV5-1; abundance: once; d_gene: TRBD1; j_gene: TRBJ1-2
CDR3nt: TGCGCCAGCAGCCAAGCTACAGGGTTCACAGATACGCAGTATTTT; CDR3aa: CASSQATGFTDTQYF; v_gene: TRBV4-1; abundance: -; d_gene: -; j_gene: TRBJ2-3
CDR3nt: TGTGCCAGCAGCTTCAGGGGTTTTGGCTCTGGGGCCAACGGCCTGACTTTC; CDR3aa: CASSFRGFGSGANGLTF; v_gene: TRBV5-6; abundance: -; d_gene: -; j_gene: TRBJ2-6
CDR3nt: TGTGCCTGGAGACAGGATGACAATTCACCCCTCCACTTT; CDR3aa: CAWRQDDNSPLHF; v_gene: TRBV30; abundance: -; d_gene: -; j_gene: TRBJ1-6
CDR3nt: TGTGCCAGCAGCTTGTTAGAGGAGGAAGAGACCCAGTACTTC; CDR3aa: CASSLLEEEETQYF; v_gene: TRBV5-4; abundance: -; d_gene: -; j_gene: TRBJ2-5
CDR3nt: TGCGCCAGCAGCCAAGAAGGGGGGAGGGGGATCGGGGAGCTGTTTTTT; CDR3aa: CASSQEGGRGIGELFF; v_gene: TRBV4-3; abundance: few; d_gene: -; j_gene: TRBJ2-2
CDR3nt: TGTGCCAGCAGCCAAGTTCCAGGGTCGAGCACAGATACGCAGTATTTT; CDR3aa: CASSQVPGSSTDTQYF; v_gene: TRBV4-2; abundance: -; d_gene: -; j_gene: TRBJ2-3
CDR3nt: TGTGCCAGCAGCCAACTAGCGGGGGGGTCTAACACCGGGGAGCTGTTTTTT; CDR3aa: CASSQLAGGSNTGELFF; v_gene: TRBV14; abundance: -; d_gene: TRBD2; j_gene: TRBJ2-2
CDR3nt: TGTGCCAGCAGCCGATCGACAGGGGGATCTTTAGAGACCCAGTACTTC; CDR3aa: CASSRSTGGSLETQYF; v_gene: TRBV11-2; abundance: -; d_gene: TRBD1; j_gene: TRBJ2-5
CDR3nt: TGTGCCAGCAGCTACCACCAGGGGACTGAAGCTTTCTTT; CDR3aa: CASSYHQGTEAFF; v_gene: TRBV2; abundance: -; d_gene: -; j_gene: TRBJ1-1
CDR3nt: TGTGCCAGCAGCTCGACAGTAAACACTGAAGCTTTCTTT; CDR3aa: CASSSTVNTEAFF; v_gene: TRBV5-6; abundance: -; d_gene: -; j_gene: TRBJ1-1
CDR3nt: TGTGCCAGCAGTTGGCAGGGGGCAGGCTATGGCTACACCTTC; CDR3aa: CASSWQGAGYGYTF; v_gene: TRBV28; abundance: -; d_gene: TRBD1; j_gene: TRBJ1-2
CDR3nt: TGTGCCAGCAGCTTAATTGGGACAGGGAATTCCTACGAGCAGTACTTC; CDR3aa: CASSLIGTGNSYEQYF; v_gene: TRBV7-2; abundance: -; d_gene: TRBD1; j_gene: TRBJ2-7
CDR3nt: TGTGCCAGCAGTCCGAGTGTGAGGCGTGAAGCTTTCTTT; CDR3aa: CASSPSVRREAFF; v_gene: TRBV27; abundance: -; d_gene: -; j_gene: TRBJ1-1
CDR3nt: TGTGCCAGTAGTAGCCCGGGACAGGGGGCAAGGGTCTATGGCTACACCTTC; CDR3aa: CASSSPGQGARVYGYTF; v_gene: TRBV19; abundance: few; d_gene: TRBD1; j_gene: TRBJ1-2
CDR3nt: TGTGCCAGCAGCTTACTCGAAGTCTTCGGTCAATACTTC; CDR3aa: CASSLLEVFGQYF; v_gene: TRBV7-2; abundance: -; d_gene: -; j_gene: TRBJ2-7
CDR3nt: TGTGCCAGCAGCTCCACTAACCCCACAGATACGCAGTATTTT; CDR3aa: CASSSTNPTDTQYF; v_gene: TRBV7-3; abundance: -; d_gene: -; j_gene: TRBJ2-3
CDR3nt: TGTGCCAGCAGCAAACTAGCGGGAGTAGGGACCGGGGAGCTGTTTTTT; CDR3aa: CASSKLAGVGTGELFF; v_gene: TRBV5-4; abundance: -; d_gene: TRBD2; j_gene: TRBJ2-2
CDR3nt: TGCGCCAGCAGTCTCGACTTTCAACTCTACGAGCAGTACTTC; CDR3aa: CASSLDFQLYEQYF; v_gene: TRBV5-1; abundance: -; d_gene: -; j_gene: TRBJ2-7
CDR3nt: TGTGCCAGCAGCCAAGTGGGTCGGGAGGACTACGAGCAGTACTTC; CDR3aa: CASSQVGREDYEQYF; v_gene: TRBV4-2; abundance: few; d_gene: TRBD2; j_gene: TRBJ2-7
CDR3nt: TGTGCCATCAGTGAGCAGGGTCGCCTCAAGTACTTC; CDR3aa: CAISEQGRLKYF; v_gene: TRBV10-3; abundance: -; d_gene: -; j_gene: TRBJ2-7
CDR3nt: TGTGCCAGCAGTTCCCCACCCGGGACAGGGTCCTACGAGCAGTACTTC; CDR3aa: CASSSPPGTGSYEQYF; v_gene: TRBV28; abundance: -; d_gene: TRBD1; j_gene: TRBJ2-7
CDR3nt: TGTGCCAGTAGTTTTTCACAGGGCGAGCAGTACTTC; CDR3aa: CASSFSQGEQYF; v_gene: TRBV19; abundance: once; d_gene: -; j_gene: TRBJ2-7
CDR3nt: TGTGCCAGCAAGGGACAGGGGGTGGGCACCGGGGAGCTGTTTTTT; CDR3aa: CASKGQGVGTGELFF; v_gene: TRBV6-1; abundance: once; d_gene: TRBD1; j_gene: TRBJ2-2
CDR3nt: TGTGCCAGCTCACCACCTTACAGGAACACTGAAGCTTTCTTT; CDR3aa: CASSPPYRNTEAFF; v_gene: TRBV18; abundance: -; d_gene: -; j_gene: TRBJ1-1
CDR3nt: TGTGCCAGCAGTTATTTCGGGAGCGGTAACACCGGGGAGCTGTTTTTT; CDR3aa: CASSYFGSGNTGELFF; v_gene: TRBV6-5; abundance: -; d_gene: -; j_gene: TRBJ2-2
CDR3nt: TGCGCCAGCAGCCAACGGGCGGGAGGGCCGGAGACCCAGTACTTC; CDR3aa: CASSQRAGGPETQYF; v_gene: TRBV4-1; abundance: -; d_gene: TRBD2; j_gene: TRBJ2-5
CDR3nt: TGTGCCAGCAGTGCCTTCGGACTAGACAATGAGCAGTTCTTC; CDR3aa: CASSAFGLDNEQFF; v_gene: TRBV2; abundance: few; d_gene: TRBD2; j_gene: TRBJ2-1
CDR3nt: TGTGCCAGCAGCCGACAGGGAAACCAGCCCCAGCATTTT; CDR3aa: CASSRQGNQPQHF; v_gene: TRBV6-5; abundance: -; d_gene: TRBD1; j_gene: TRBJ1-5
CDR3nt: TGTGCCAGCAGCTATAGCGGGAACCCCGAGCAGTACTTC; CDR3aa: CASSYSGNPEQYF; v_gene: TRBV5-5; abundance: -; d_gene: TRBD2; j_gene: TRBJ2-7
CDR3nt: TGTGCCAGCAGCTCCGGGGTCCCAGGAGTACGCGAGCAGTACTTC; CDR3aa: CASSSGVPGVREQYF; v_gene: TRBV7-2; abundance: few; d_gene: -; j_gene: TRBJ2-7
CDR3nt: TGTGCCAGCAGCTTAGGCTTCTCTGGAAACACCATATATTTT; CDR3aa: CASSLGFSGNTIYF; v_gene: TRBV7-3; abundance: -; d_gene: -; j_gene: TRBJ1-3
CDR3nt: TGTGCCAGTAGTATAGCGGGGTCCCTGGGGGAGCAGTACTTC; CDR3aa: CASSIAGSLGEQYF; v_gene: TRBV19; abundance: -; d_gene: -; j_gene: TRBJ2-7
CDR3nt: TGTGCCAGCAGCTTGAGGGAAAGCTATGAGCAGTTCTTC; CDR3aa: CASSLRESYEQFF; v_gene: TRBV7-2; abundance: -; d_gene: -; j_gene: TRBJ2-1
CDR3nt: TGTGCCAGCAGTGAAAGGTCTAGCGGGTACGAGCAGTACTTC; CDR3aa: CASSERSSGYEQYF; v_gene: TRBV2; abundance: -; d_gene: TRBD2; j_gene: TRBJ2-7
CDR3nt: TGTGCCAGCAGTTACTCGGAGAACCCCGGGAGAAACACCATATATTTT; CDR3aa: CASSYSENPGRNTIYF; v_gene: TRBV6-5; abundance: -; d_gene: -; j_gene: TRBJ1-3
CDR3nt: TGTGCCAGTAGGGGGGCCCGGGAGCTGTTTTTT; CDR3aa: CASRGARELFF; v_gene: TRBV19; abundance: -; d_gene: -; j_gene: TRBJ2-2
CDR3nt: TGTGCCAGCACCCTGACAGGGATGGCAGAGACCCAGTACTTC; CDR3aa: CASTLTGMAETQYF; v_gene: TRBV7-2; abundance: -; d_gene: TRBD1; j_gene: TRBJ2-5
CDR3nt: TGCGCCAGCAGTTCGGGACAGGGGGCTGCCCAAGAGACCCAGTACTTC; CDR3aa: CASSSGQGAAQETQYF; v_gene: TRBV4-3; abundance: -; d_gene: TRBD1; j_gene: TRBJ2-5
CDR3nt: TGTGCCAGCAACTCCGGCACAGATACGCAGTATTTT; CDR3aa: CASNSGTDTQYF; v_gene: TRBV7-2; abundance: -; d_gene: -; j_gene: TRBJ2-3
CDR3nt: TGTGCCAGCAGCTCAGCGGCAGGGTCCTACAATGAGCAGTTCTTC; CDR3aa: CASSSAAGSYNEQFF; v_gene: TRBV7-9; abundance: -; d_gene: -; j_gene: TRBJ2-1
CDR3nt: TGTGCCAGCAGCCCAAGAACAGGGTCTGGGGCCAACGGCCTGACTTTC; CDR3aa: CASSPRTGSGANGLTF; v_gene: TRBV9; abundance: once; d_gene: -; j_gene: TRBJ2-6
CDR3nt: TGTGCCTGGAAGAGGGGGACAGGGCCCCTCCAAGAGACCCAGTACTTC; CDR3aa: CAWKRGTGPLQETQYF; v_gene: TRBV30; abundance: -; d_gene: TRBD1; j_gene: TRBJ2-5
CDR3nt: TGTGCCAGCAGCGTAGGATCGGCGAGGGGGCGGGACTATGGCTACACCTTC; CDR3aa: CASSVGSARGRDYGYTF; v_gene: TRBV9; abundance: -; d_gene: TRBD1; j_gene: TRBJ1-2
CDR3nt: TGTGCCTGGAGCCCGGGACAGGGAGCATATGGCTACACCTTC; CDR3aa: CAWSPGQGAYGYTF; v_gene: TRBV30; abundance: -; d_gene: TRBD1; j_gene: TRBJ1-2
CDR3nt: TGTGCCAGCAGTGACTCGGGCGGGAGTTCCACAGATACGCAGTATTTT; CDR3aa: CASSDSGGSSTDTQYF; v_gene: TRBV6-4; abundance: -; d_gene: TRBD2; j_gene: TRBJ2-3
CDR3nt: TGTGCCAGCAGCTTAGGCAGGGGAGAGTACAACGATGAGCAGTTCTTC; CDR3aa: CASSLGRGEYNDEQFF; v_gene: TRBV11-3; abundance: -; d_gene: -; j_gene: TRBJ2-1
CDR3nt: TGTGCCTGGAGCGGGGACAGCGAGCAGTACTTC; CDR3aa: CAWSGDSEQYF; v_gene: TRBV30; abundance: -; d_gene: TRBD1; j_gene: TRBJ2-7
CDR3nt: TGTGCCAGCAGGACAGGGACTAACTATGGCTACACCTTC; CDR3aa: CASRTGTNYGYTF; v_gene: TRBV28; abundance: -; d_gene: TRBD1; j_gene: TRBJ1-2